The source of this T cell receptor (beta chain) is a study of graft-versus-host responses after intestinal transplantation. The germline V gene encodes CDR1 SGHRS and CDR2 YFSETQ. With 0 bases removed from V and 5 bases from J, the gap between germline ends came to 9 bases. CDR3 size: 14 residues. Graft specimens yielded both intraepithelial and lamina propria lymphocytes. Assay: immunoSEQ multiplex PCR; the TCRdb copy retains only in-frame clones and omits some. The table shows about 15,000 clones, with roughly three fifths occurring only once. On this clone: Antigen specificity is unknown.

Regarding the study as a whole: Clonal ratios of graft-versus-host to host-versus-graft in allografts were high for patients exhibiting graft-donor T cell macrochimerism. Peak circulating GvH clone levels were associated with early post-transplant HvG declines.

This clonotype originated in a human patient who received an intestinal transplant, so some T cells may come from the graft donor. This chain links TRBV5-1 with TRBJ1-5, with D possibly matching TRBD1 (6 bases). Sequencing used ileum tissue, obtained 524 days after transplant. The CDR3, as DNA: TGCGCCAGCAGCTTGGTGGCAGGGGATCAGCCCCAGCATTTT. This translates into CASSLVAGDQPQHF.